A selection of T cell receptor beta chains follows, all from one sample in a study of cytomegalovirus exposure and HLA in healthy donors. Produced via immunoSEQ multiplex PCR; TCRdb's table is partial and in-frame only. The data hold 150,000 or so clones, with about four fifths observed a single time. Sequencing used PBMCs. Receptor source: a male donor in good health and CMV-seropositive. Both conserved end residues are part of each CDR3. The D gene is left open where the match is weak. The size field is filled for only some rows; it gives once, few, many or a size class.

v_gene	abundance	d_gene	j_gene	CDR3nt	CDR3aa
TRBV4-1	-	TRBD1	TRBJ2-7	TGCGCCAGCAGCCAAGGCTCCGACAGGGTAACCTACGAGCAGTACTTC	CASSQGSDRVTYEQYF
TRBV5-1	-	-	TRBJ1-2	TGCGCCAGCAGCCCTCCTGAGCAGGGGAGAGATGGCTACACCTTC	CASSPPEQGRDGYTF
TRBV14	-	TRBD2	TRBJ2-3	TGTGCCAGTCGAGACCTAGCGGGAGGGATGGATACGCAGTATTTT	CASRDLAGGMDTQYF
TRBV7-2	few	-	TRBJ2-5	TGTGCCAACGAGCTGCGGGTAAGGGAGACCCAGTACTTC	CANELRVRETQYF
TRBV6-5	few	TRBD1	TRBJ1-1	TGTGCCAGCAGCCGACAGGGGAACACTGAAGCTTTCTTT	CASSRQGNTEAFF
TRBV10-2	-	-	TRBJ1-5	TGCGCCAGCGGGCAGGTCAATCAGCCCCAGCATTTT	CASGQVNQPQHF
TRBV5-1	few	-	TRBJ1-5	TGCGCCAGCAGCCTAGGGGATGGCAATCAGCCCCAGCATTTT	CASSLGDGNQPQHF
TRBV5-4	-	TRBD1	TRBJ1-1	TGTGCCAGCAGCTACCGGGACAGGGAGCTAGGAGCTTTCTTT	CASSYRDRELGAFF
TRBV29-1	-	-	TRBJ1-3	TGCAGCGTTTTGGGGGGACCGGTCTCTGGAAACACCATATATTTT	CSVLGGPVSGNTIYF
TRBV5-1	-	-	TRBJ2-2	TGCGCCAGCAGTTATACAGGTCCCGGAGGGGAGCTGTTTTTT	CASSYTGPGGELFF
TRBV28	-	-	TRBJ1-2	TGTGCCAGCAGTTTATCAGGGGTGAACTATGGCTACACCTTC	CASSLSGVNYGYTF
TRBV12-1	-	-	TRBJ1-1	TGTGCCAGCAGCTCTTACTCGGCGGGGGGCAGGGGGGAAAACACTGAAGCTTTCTTT	CASSSYSAGGRGENTEAFF
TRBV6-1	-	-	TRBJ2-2	TGTGCCAGCAGCGGGAGAAGAAGTCCGGCCGGGGAGCTGTTTTTT	CASSGRRSPAGELFF
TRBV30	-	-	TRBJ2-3	TGTGCCTCCCGTCGGGCAGGGGGCACAGATACGCAGTATTTT	CASRRAGGTDTQYF